This T cell receptor beta chain was captured by sequencing in a study of blood T cells in healthy people across ages. Study-wide context: Capture by template switching was about one barcoded beta molecule per two T cells. Whole-study results and caveats: Older age coincided with a roughly linear decline in TCR beta diversity per million T cells.

Donor samples were obtained from healthy Caucasian individuals from Russia, aged about 6 to 100. V was cut by 5 bases and J by 2 bases, with 12 bases left in between. In germline, CDR1 is MNHEY, CDR2 SMNVEV (reference sequence). The CDR3 loop spans 14 amino acids. It was with a sample-barcoded 5' primer and a J-beta primer mix that a second PCR of roughly 6 to 11 cycles was run. Unique molecular identifiers of 12 random nucleotides labeled each cDNA. TCRdb re-analysed the 5' RACE reads in MiXCR, keeping a single row per CDR3 protein. The sample has fewer than 1.5 million distinct CDR3 sequences, approximately 38% seen once. This clonotype was seen only a few times. Its antigen is unidentified.

The receptor comes from a woman aged 18 to 35 in good health. The chain recombines TRBV27 with TRBJ1-2, with D uncertain. Sequenced sample: blood. As DNA, the CDR3 is TGTGCCAGCAGTGTAAGTCCAGTCAACTATGGCTACACCTTC. Translated, it gives CASSVSPVNYGYTF.